This T cell receptor (beta chain) comes out of a study of blood T cell repertoires in COVID-19. Study context: Researchers got acute and convalescent COVID-19 samples from the United States, Italy and Spain. T cells, B-cell-depleted T cells, or PBMCs provided the cDNA or gDNA that served as material.

Assay: immunoSEQ multiplex PCR; the TCRdb copy retains only in-frame clones and omits some. The data show about 220,000 clones, approximately 80% seen once. Residents of about 25 US areas, aged roughly 18 to 89 years, made up the participants. Cohorts were assigned according to the clinical history that participants reported. The V end was cut by 5 bases, the J end by 5 bases, with 10 bases between. This CDR3 comprises 13 residues. CDR1 is SGHTA and CDR2 is FQGNSA in the germline V gene. The chain joins TRBV7-2 to TRBJ1-5, with D perhaps matching TRBD1 (5 bases). The sequence was collected from a woman aged 35 to 49 with acute COVID-19. The sequenced material came from PBMCs or T cells enriched from blood (not recorded which). CDR3 sequence: CASSTRGDQPQHF. The CDR3 DNA is TGTGCCAGCAGCACACGGGGGGATCAGCCCCAGCATTTT.